These 4 T cell receptor beta chains came from one sample sequenced in a study of CD8+CD57+ T cells in acquired aplastic anemia. Genomic DNA templated the TCR beta VDJ and CDR3 profiling. TCRdb independently ran MiXCR on the reads; one entry per CDR3 protein. Altogether 200,000 or so distinct CDR3 sequences are present, around half being singletons, with the ten largest covering around 9.7%. CD8+CD57+ cell expansion had been shown by flow cytometry in patients chosen for sequencing. The sequenced sample was sorted CD4+, CD8+, or CD8+CD57+ T cells (not recorded which) from PBMCs. The receptors shown here come from a human donor with aplastic anemia.

The CDR3 nucleotides read TGTGCCACCAGCAGCAGACAGGGGGATGAAAAACTGTTTTTT. This sequence encodes CATSSRQGDEKLFF. The rearrangement joins TRBV15 to TRBJ1-4; 9 nucleotides align to TRBD1. CDR1 is LNHNV, CDR2 YYDKDF, per germline (reference sequence). This CDR3 spans 14 amino acids. Trimming cost V 3 bases and J 6 bases; bases outside gene matches: 2.

Comment on this clonotype: Possible read error: a much larger clone is one base away. The chain uses TRBV12-3 or TRBV12-4 and TRBJ1-2; unclear D gene. The CDR3 totals 14 residues. In nucleotides, the CDR3 is TGTGCCAGCACCCCGACATTTATTAAGTATGGCCACACCTTC. Its translation: CASTPTFIKYGHTF.

The chain links TRBV7-8 to TRBJ1-2; perhaps TRBD1 as D (5 bases). The ends were cut back, 11 bases at V and 0 bases at J, with 19 bases in the middle. The germline V gene has CDR1 SGHVS and CDR2 FQNEAQ. The CDR3 runs to 15 residues. CDR3 in DNA: TGTGCCGCCGGGGGACGGGGGAGAGCTAACTATGGCTACACCTTC. Its protein product is CAAGGRGRANYGYTF.

J is TRBJ1-4 and V is TRBV27; 7 bases map to TRBD1. Unmatched junction bases numbered 2, after V lost 1 base and J lost 0 bases. CDR3 length: 16 amino acids. In germline, CDR1 is MNHEY, CDR2 SMNVEV (reference sequence). The CDR3 DNA sequence: TGTGCCAGCAGTTTATGGGACAGCTCAACTAATGAAAAACTGTTTTTT. Translating it yields CASSLWDSSTNEKLFF.